This TCR beta chain was observed in a study of siplizumab effects on memory and regulatory T cells. The study's findings and limits: Mappable alloreactive CD4+ clones were on average around 70% Treg-derived with siplizumab, 26.9% in controls.

On this clone itself: Its antigen is as yet unknown.

Data came from immunoSEQ multiplex PCR; TCRdb stores just in-frame clones and leaves some out. The table includes about 120,000 clones, approximately 92% detected once. The germline gives CDR1 SGHAT, CDR2 FQNNGV. The J segment lost 4 bases and the V segment lost 3 bases, leaving 10 bases of the junction unmatched. There are 18 residues in the CDR3. The specimen sequenced was non-Treg CD4+ T cells sorted from blood. This clonotype was sampled from a human donor in good health. The chain carries TRBV11-2 and TRBJ2-1; the match to TRBD2 covers 12 bases. For the CDR3, the DNA is TGTGCCAGCAGCTTCCCGACTAGCGGGGGCCAGAAGTACAATGAGCAGTTCTTC. Protein: CASSFPTSGGQKYNEQFF.